A selection of T cell receptor beta chains follows, all from one sample in a study of blood T cell repertoires in COVID-19. This table comes from immunoSEQ multiplex PCR, and its TCRdb copy is limited to in-frame clones, with some not included. The sample shows over 300,000 clones, 89% of them seen only once. The sample comprised peripheral blood. The receptors come from a man in his forties or fifties with acute or convalescent COVID-19. CDR3s include the opening cysteine and the closing phenylalanine or tryptophan. A D gene is named only where the DNA matches it firmly. Only some rows state a clone size, as once, few, many or a class for expanded clones.

TRBV7-9	-	TRBJ1-1	-	TGTGCCAGCAGCTTAGCGACACACCCTGACACTGAAGCTTTCTTT	CASSLATHPDTEAFF
TRBV4-2	TRBD2	TRBJ2-5	-	TGTGCCAGCAGCTTAGGGACTAGCGGCCAAGAGACCCAGTACTTC	CASSLGTSGQETQYF
TRBV7-6	-	TRBJ2-1	-	TGTGCCAGCAGCTTAAGTCGAGCTAGCTCCTACAATGAGCAGTTCTTC	CASSLSRASSYNEQFF
TRBV2	TRBD1	TRBJ2-7	-	TGTGCCAGCAGGGACAGGTCCTACGAGCAGTACTTC	CASRDRSYEQYF
TRBV18	-	TRBJ1-1	-	TGTGCCAGCACCGGACAGTCGAACACTGAAGCTTTCTTT	CASTGQSNTEAFF
TRBV3-1/TRBV3-2	-	TRBJ2-7	-	TGTGCCAGCAGCCTCCGGGGGGCCGGCGAGCAGTACTTC	CASSLRGAGEQYF
TRBV10-2	TRBD1	TRBJ2-1	-	TGCGCCAGCCGGGGAAACACAGGGGGCACCTACAATGAGCAGTTCTTC	CASRGNTGGTYNEQFF
TRBV28	-	TRBJ1-6	-	TGTGCCAGCAGCCTCCGAAGAGGACCCCTCCACTTT	CASSLRRGPLHF
TRBV19	-	TRBJ2-7	-	TGTGCCGGCCTAGACCCCCTGACCTACGAGCAGTACTTC	CAGLDPLTYEQYF
TRBV30	TRBD1	TRBJ2-5	-	TGTGCCTGGAGTGGGACAGGGGGGGGAGGGACCCAGTACTTC	CAWSGTGGGGTQYF
TRBV9	TRBD1	TRBJ1-3	-	TGTGCCAGCAGCGTAGGGACAGGATCAGGAAACACCATATATTTT	CASSVGTGSGNTIYF
TRBV18	TRBD1	TRBJ1-1	-	TGTGCCAGCTCACCACGACAGGGGGAGGGAACTGAAGCTTTCTTT	CASSPRQGEGTEAFF
TRBV3-1/TRBV3-2	-	TRBJ2-7	-	TGTGCCAGCAGCGCCGGAGACTACGAGCAGTACTTC	CASSAGDYEQYF
TRBV27	TRBD1	TRBJ2-5	-	TGTGCCAGCAGTTTTCGACAGGGAGAGACCCAGTACTTC	CASSFRQGETQYF
TRBV13	-	TRBJ2-7	-	TGTGCCAGCAGCCCAGGGGGGAACTCCTACGAGCAGTACTTC	CASSPGGNSYEQYF
TRBV27	-	TRBJ1-2	-	TGTGCCAGCAGTTACACTCGAACCGGGACACACTATGGCTACACCTTC	CASSYTRTGTHYGYTF
TRBV19	-	TRBJ2-2	-	TGTGCCAGCCTGAAACCGGGGGGCACATTATCCGAGCTGTTTTTT	CASLKPGGTLSELFF
TRBV7-6	-	TRBJ1-6	-	TGTGCCAGCAGCTCGACATATCATAGTTCACCCCTCCACTTT	CASSSTYHSSPLHF
TRBV28	-	TRBJ2-1	-	TGTGCCAGCAGTCACTACCTGGGTTCCAATGAGCAGTTCTTC	CASSHYLGSNEQFF
TRBV13	-	TRBJ2-1	-	TGTGCCAGCAGCTTATCTTCCCTCCGCTACAATGAGCAGTTCTTC	CASSLSSLRYNEQFF
TRBV9	-	TRBJ1-1	-	TGTGCCAGCAGCGCTGGAACAGCGAACACTGAAGCTTTCTTT	CASSAGTANTEAFF
TRBV9	-	TRBJ1-3	-	TGTGCCAGCAGCGTGGCAGGGCTGGGAAACACCATATATTTT	CASSVAGLGNTIYF
TRBV6-5	-	TRBJ1-2	-	TGTGCCAGCAGTTACTCGGAGGGGAATGGCTACACCTTC	CASSYSEGNGYTF
TRBV6-5	-	TRBJ2-2	-	TGTGCCAGCAGTTACTCGTCTGGGAGCACCGGGGAGCTGTTTTTT	CASSYSSGSTGELFF
TRBV2	-	TRBJ1-3	-	TGTGCCAGCAATCCAGGGTTGATCGGAAACACCATATATTTT	CASNPGLIGNTIYF
TRBV19	TRBD1	TRBJ2-5	-	TGTGCCAGTAGTGGGGACAGATGGGAGACCCAGTACTTC	CASSGDRWETQYF
TRBV2	-	TRBJ1-5	-	TGTGCCAGCACTCTAGGTTACTATTCCAGGGGCCATTCGTCGAGCAATCAGCCCCAGCATTTT	CASTLGYYSRGHSSSNQPQHF
TRBV19	-	TRBJ1-5	-	TGTGCCAGTAGTTCCTCGGCGGGCAATCAGCCCCAGCATTTT	CASSSSAGNQPQHF
TRBV3-1/TRBV3-2	-	TRBJ2-1	-	TGTGCCAGCAGCCTAGCGGTGGCGCATGAGCAGTTCTTC	CASSLAVAHEQFF
TRBV14	-	TRBJ2-3	few	TGTGCCAGCAGCCAAGCACGTGGGAGTCGGGATACGCAGTATTTT	CASSQARGSRDTQYF
TRBV9	-	TRBJ2-6	once	TGTGCCAGCAGTCAGGGGTACGGGGCCAACGTCCTGACTTTC	CASSQGYGANVLTF
TRBV19	-	TRBJ1-4	few	TGTGCCAGTAGTATCTCGGTCTGGGCATTTGCAACTAATGAAAAACTGTTTTTT	CASSISVWAFATNEKLFF
TRBV29-1	-	TRBJ2-3	-	TGCAGCGTGGGCCCGTGGGGAGGAGGGGGCGCCGCAGATACGCAGTATTTT	CSVGPWGGGGAADTQYF
TRBV28	-	TRBJ1-5	-	TGTGCCAGCAGTTCTGAGCATAGCAATCAGCCCCAGCATTTT	CASSSEHSNQPQHF
TRBV5-1	-	TRBJ1-4	-	TGCGCCAGCAGCAAGGGGTGGAAGGTGACAGGTTCAACTAATGAAAAACTGTTTTTT	CASSKGWKVTGSTNEKLFF
TRBV10-1	TRBD1	TRBJ1-5	-	TGCGCCAGCAGTGAGTACGGACAGGGGGGCCAGCCCCAGCATTTT	CASSEYGQGGQPQHF
TRBV28	TRBD1	TRBJ1-4	-	TGTGCCAGCAGTTTAGGGGACAGGGGGGTAGAAAAACTGTTTTTT	CASSLGDRGVEKLFF
TRBV19	-	TRBJ2-7	once	TGTGCCAGTAGTATGGGGGGTCACGAGCAGTACTTC	CASSMGGHEQYF
TRBV5-1	TRBD2	TRBJ2-7	-	TGCGCCAGCAGGTTGGCGGGGGGGATGACCTACGAGCAGTACTTC	CASRLAGGMTYEQYF
TRBV3-1/TRBV3-2	-	TRBJ2-1	-	TGTGCCAGCAGCCAAGGGCCGCGCCCCGGGGAGCAGTTCTTC	CASSQGPRPGEQFF
TRBV12-3/TRBV12-4	-	TRBJ1-1	-	TGTGCCAGCAGTTTATGGGCGTCGGAAGCTTTCTTT	CASSLWASEAFF
TRBV5-4	-	TRBJ2-3	-	TGTGCCAGCAGCTTGGTAAGGAGAGCGAGCACAGATACGCAGTATTTT	CASSLVRRASTDTQYF
TRBV19	-	TRBJ1-1	-	TGTGCCAGTAGTCCCCAACAGGGTACAGCTTTCTTT	CASSPQQGTAFF
TRBV12-3/TRBV12-4	-	TRBJ1-1	-	TGTGCCAGCAGTTTTGGTCCGGTTGAAGCTTTCTTT	CASSFGPVEAFF
TRBV7-2	-	TRBJ1-5	once	TGTGCCAGCAGCTTGACAGGTCGTCCTAGCAATCAGCCCCAGCATTTT	CASSLTGRPSNQPQHF
TRBV30	-	TRBJ1-1	-	TGTGCCTGGAGTGTAGGGCTGAGGGAAACTGAAGCTTTCTTT	CAWSVGLRETEAFF
TRBV6-5	-	TRBJ1-4	once	TGTGCCAGCCACCCCGGGGGTTTTAATGAAAAACTGTTTTTT	CASHPGGFNEKLFF
TRBV5-1	TRBD2	TRBJ2-7	-	TGCGCCAGCAGCTCTTTATCTAGCGGGGAAGCGAGGCCCTACGAGCAGTACTTC	CASSSLSSGEARPYEQYF
TRBV5-4	TRBD2	TRBJ2-5	-	TGTGCCAGCAGCCGGACTAGCGGACCAGAAGAGACCCAGTACTTC	CASSRTSGPEETQYF
TRBV11-2	TRBD1	TRBJ1-2	few	TGTGCCAGCAGCTTAGAGGCTTCAGGGGGCGGCTATGGCTACACCTTC	CASSLEASGGGYGYTF
TRBV9	TRBD1	TRBJ1-2	-	TGTGCCAGCAGCGTTCGAACAGGGGTGGGTGGCTACACCTTC	CASSVRTGVGGYTF
TRBV4-1	TRBD1	TRBJ2-2	-	TGCGCCAGCAGCCAAGAAGGACAGGGGTCCGGGGAGCTGTTTTTT	CASSQEGQGSGELFF
TRBV19	TRBD1	TRBJ1-4	-	TGTGCCAGTAAGGACAGGGCTGCAACTAATGAAAAACTGTTTTTT	CASKDRAATNEKLFF
TRBV4-1	TRBD2	TRBJ2-5	-	TGCGCCAGCAGCCAAGAGTTAGCGGGAGACGGTGAGACCCAGTACTTC	CASSQELAGDGETQYF
TRBV7-2	-	TRBJ2-7	-	TGTGCCAGCAGCTCCGGGACACGGACCTACGAGCAGTACTTC	CASSSGTRTYEQYF
TRBV7-2	-	TRBJ1-1	-	TGTGCCAGCAGCTTAGGACAGCTTGAAGCTTTCTTT	CASSLGQLEAFF
TRBV27	TRBD1	TRBJ2-3	-	TGTGCCAGCAGTTTTAATATGGGACAGTTCACAGATACGCAGTATTTT	CASSFNMGQFTDTQYF